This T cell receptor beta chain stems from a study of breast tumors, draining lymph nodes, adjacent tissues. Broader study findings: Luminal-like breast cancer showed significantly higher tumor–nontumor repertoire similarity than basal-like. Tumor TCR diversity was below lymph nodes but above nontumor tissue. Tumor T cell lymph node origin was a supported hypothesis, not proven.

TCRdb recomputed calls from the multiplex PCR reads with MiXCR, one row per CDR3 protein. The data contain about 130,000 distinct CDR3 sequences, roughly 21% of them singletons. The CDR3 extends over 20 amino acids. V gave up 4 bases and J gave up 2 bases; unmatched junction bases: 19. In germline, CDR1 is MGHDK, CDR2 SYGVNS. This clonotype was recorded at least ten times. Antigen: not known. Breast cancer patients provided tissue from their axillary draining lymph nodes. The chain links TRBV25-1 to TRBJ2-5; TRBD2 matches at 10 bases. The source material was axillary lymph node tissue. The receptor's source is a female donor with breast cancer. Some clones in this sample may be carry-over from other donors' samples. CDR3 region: CASSAFRVRSTSGIQETQYF. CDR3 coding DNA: TGTGCCAGCAGTGCATTCAGGGTCCGAAGTACTAGCGGGATTCAAGAGACCCAGTACTTC. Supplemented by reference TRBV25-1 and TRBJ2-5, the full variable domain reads EADIYQTPRYLVIGTGKKITLECSQTMGHDKMYWYQQDPGMELHLIHYSYGVNSTEKGDLSSESTVSRIRTEHFPLTLESARPSHTSQYLCASSAFRVRSTSGIQETQYFGPGTRLLVL.